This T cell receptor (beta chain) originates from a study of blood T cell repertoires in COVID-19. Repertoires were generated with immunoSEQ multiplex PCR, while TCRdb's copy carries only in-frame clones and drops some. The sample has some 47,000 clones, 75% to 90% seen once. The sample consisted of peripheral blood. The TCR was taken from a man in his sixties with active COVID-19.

DNA of the CDR3: TGTGCCAGCAGCAAAGGACAGGGATCTATGGAGACCCAGTACTTC. This sequence encodes CASSKGQGSMETQYF. The chain carries TRBV5-4 and TRBJ2-5; 8 bases align to TRBD1. The germline V gene has CDR1 SGHNT and CDR2 YYREEE (reference sequence). V was clipped by 4 bases and J by 5 bases; unmatched bases: 10. This CDR3 contains 15 residues.